These T cell receptor beta chains were read from a single sample in a study of T cell responses to AZD1222 COVID-19 vaccine. TCRdb's table, derived via immunoSEQ multiplex PCR, lists solely in-frame clones and lacks some. Seen here are over 150,000 clones, under 95% observed once, and the top ten hold around 4%. Sequencing used peripheral blood, obtained on day 0 of MenACWY control vaccination. Receptors originate from an adult in good health. CDR3s include the opening cysteine and the closing phenylalanine or tryptophan. A D gene is named only where the DNA matches it firmly. Not every row has a clone size; where given, it reads once, few, many or a size class.

15,TRBJ1-5,-,TRBV19,-,CASSIPGLGNQPQHF,TGTGCCAGTAGTATCCCAGGGTTGGGCAATCAGCCCCAGCATTTT
14,TRBJ1-4,TRBD1,TRBV10-3,once,CAISSGTENEKLFF,TGTGCCATCAGTTCAGGGACAGAGAATGAAAAACTGTTTTTT
15,TRBJ1-2,TRBD1,TRBV10-3,once,CAIGRDSDPLYGYTF,TGTGCCATCGGTAGGGACAGCGATCCCCTCTATGGCTACACCTTC
14,TRBJ1-1,-,TRBV29-1,-,CSFESGMMNTEAFF,TGCAGCTTCGAGTCGGGTATGATGAACACTGAAGCTTTCTTT
13,TRBJ2-1,TRBD2,TRBV20-1,-,CSASIGRDNEQFF,TGCAGTGCTAGTATCGGGAGGGATAATGAGCAGTTCTTC
14,TRBJ1-4,-,TRBV7-2,-,CASTRGRPGEKLFF,TGTGCCAGCACCCGGGGACGCCCGGGGGAAAAACTGTTTTTT
13,TRBJ1-6,-,TRBV28,-,CATRRDFNSPLHF,TGTGCCACCAGGCGGGACTTTAATTCACCCCTCCACTTT
13,TRBJ1-1,-,TRBV19,few,CASSVNKNTEAFF,TGTGCCAGTAGTGTCAACAAGAACACTGAAGCTTTCTTT
14,TRBJ1-5,-,TRBV7-9,-,CASSLDGIREPQHF,TGTGCCAGCAGCTTAGATGGGATTCGGGAGCCCCAGCATTTT
14,TRBJ1-1,-,TRBV4-2,few,CASSQATTNTEAFF,TGTGCCAGCAGCCAAGCTACGACGAACACTGAAGCTTTCTTT
15,TRBJ1-4,TRBD1,TRBV11-2,once,CASSLTGGLGEKLFF,TGTGCCAGCAGCTTGACAGGGGGCTTGGGTGAAAAACTGTTTTTT